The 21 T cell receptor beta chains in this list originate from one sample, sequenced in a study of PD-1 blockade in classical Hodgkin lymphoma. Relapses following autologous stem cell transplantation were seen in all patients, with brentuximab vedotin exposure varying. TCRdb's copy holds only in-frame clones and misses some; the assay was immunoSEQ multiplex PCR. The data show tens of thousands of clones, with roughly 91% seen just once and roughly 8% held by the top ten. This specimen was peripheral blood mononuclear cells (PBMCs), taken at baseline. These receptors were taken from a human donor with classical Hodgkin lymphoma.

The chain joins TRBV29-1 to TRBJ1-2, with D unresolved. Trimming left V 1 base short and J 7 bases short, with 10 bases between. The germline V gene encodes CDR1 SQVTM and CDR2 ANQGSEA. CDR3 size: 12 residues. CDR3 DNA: TGCAGCGTTGAAGGATCGGGTGGTGGCTACACCTTC. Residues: CSVEGSGGGYTF.

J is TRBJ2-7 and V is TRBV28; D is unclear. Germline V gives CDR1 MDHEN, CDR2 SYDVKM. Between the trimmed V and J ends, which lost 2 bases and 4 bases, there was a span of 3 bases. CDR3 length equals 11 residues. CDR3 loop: CASSLAYEQYF. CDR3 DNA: TGTGCCAGCAGTTTAGCGTACGAGCAGTACTTC.

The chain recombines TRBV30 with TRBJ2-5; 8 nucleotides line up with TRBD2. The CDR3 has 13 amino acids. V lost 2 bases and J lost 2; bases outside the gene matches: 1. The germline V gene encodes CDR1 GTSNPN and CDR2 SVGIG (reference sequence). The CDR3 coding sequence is TGTGCCTGGAGTTTAGCGGGACAAGAGACCCAGTACTTC. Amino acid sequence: CAWSLAGQETQYF.

The CDR3 region has the DNA TGTGCCAGCAGCCCCGGTGAAGCGGGGTTCACAGATACGCAGTATTTT. Its translation is CASSPGEAGFTDTQYF. V gene TRBV7-9 combines with J gene TRBJ2-3; 7 bases line up with TRBD2. This CDR3 comprises 16 residues. The trim removed 5 bases at V and 2 bases at J, leaving 10 bases unmatched. Germline assignment: CDR1 SEHNR and CDR2 FQNEAQ (reference sequence).

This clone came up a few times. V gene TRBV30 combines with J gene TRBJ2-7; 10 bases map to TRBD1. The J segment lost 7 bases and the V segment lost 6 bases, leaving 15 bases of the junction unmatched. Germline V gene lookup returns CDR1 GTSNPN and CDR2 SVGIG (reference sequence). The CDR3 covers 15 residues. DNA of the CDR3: TGTGCCTGCCACGACGCCGGGACAGGGGTTGAAGAGCAGTACTTC. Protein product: CACHDAGTGVEEQYF.

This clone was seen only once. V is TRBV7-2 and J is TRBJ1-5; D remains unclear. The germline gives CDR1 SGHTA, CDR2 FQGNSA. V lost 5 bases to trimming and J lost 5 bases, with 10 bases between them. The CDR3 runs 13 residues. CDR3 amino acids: CASSLQKDQPQHF. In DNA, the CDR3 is TGTGCCAGCAGCCTACAGAAAGATCAGCCCCAGCATTTT.

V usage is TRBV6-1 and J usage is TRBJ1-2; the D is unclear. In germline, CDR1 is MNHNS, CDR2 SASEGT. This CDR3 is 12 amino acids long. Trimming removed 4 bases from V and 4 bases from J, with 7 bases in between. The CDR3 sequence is CASSGVGYGYTF. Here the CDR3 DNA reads TGTGCCAGCAGTGGTGTGGGCTATGGCTACACCTTC.

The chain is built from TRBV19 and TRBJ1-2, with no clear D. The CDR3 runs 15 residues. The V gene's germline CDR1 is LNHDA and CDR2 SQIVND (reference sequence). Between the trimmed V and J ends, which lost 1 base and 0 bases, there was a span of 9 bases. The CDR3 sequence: CASSIVGEANYGYTF. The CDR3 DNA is TGTGCCAGTAGTATAGTTGGGGAAGCTAACTATGGCTACACCTTC.

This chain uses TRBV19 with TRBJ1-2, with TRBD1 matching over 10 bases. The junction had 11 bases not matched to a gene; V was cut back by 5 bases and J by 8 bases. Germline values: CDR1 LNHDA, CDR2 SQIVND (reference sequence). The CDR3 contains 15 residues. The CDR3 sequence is CASSPATGGLGGYTF. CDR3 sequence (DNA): TGTGCCAGTAGTCCCGCGACAGGGGGCTTAGGAGGCTACACCTTC.

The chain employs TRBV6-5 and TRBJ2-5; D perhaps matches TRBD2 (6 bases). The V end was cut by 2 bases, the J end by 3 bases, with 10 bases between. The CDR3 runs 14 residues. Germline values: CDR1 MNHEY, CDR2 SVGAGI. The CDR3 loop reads CASSYAGLEETQYF. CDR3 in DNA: TGTGCCAGCAGTTACGCGGGGCTGGAAGAGACCCAGTACTTC.

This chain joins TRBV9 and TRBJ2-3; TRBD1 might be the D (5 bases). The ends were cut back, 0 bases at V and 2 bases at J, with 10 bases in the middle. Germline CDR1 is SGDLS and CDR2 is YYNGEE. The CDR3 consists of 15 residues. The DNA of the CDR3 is TGTGCCAGCAGCGTAGGTGGACACAACACAGATACGCAGTATTTT. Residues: CASSVGGHNTDTQYF.

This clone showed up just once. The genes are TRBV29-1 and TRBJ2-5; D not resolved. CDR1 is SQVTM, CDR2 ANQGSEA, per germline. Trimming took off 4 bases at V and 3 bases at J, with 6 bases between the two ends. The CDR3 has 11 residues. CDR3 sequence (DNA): TGCAGCGTTGGGCAGAAAGAGACCCAGTACTTC. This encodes CSVGQKETQYF.

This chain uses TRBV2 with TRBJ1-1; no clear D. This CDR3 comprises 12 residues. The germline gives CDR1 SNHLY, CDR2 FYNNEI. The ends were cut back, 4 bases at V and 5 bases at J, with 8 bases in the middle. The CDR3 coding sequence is TGTGCCAGCAGTGGGACTGGAACTGAAGCTTTCTTT. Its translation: CASSGTGTEAFF.

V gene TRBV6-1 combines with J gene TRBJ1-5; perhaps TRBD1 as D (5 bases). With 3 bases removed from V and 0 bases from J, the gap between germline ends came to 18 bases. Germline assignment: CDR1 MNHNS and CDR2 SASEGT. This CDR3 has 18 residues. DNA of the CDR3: TGTGCCAGCAGTGAGGTGGGGTCGGGGGTCTATAGCAATCAGCCCCAGCATTTT. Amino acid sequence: CASSEVGSGVYSNQPQHF.

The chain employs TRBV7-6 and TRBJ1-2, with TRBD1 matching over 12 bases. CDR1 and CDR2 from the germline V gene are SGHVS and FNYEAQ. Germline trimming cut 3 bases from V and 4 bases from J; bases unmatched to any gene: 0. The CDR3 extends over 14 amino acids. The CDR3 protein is CASSLGQGAYGYTF. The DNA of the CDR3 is TGTGCCAGCAGCTTGGGACAGGGGGCCTATGGCTACACCTTC.

CDR3 loop: CASQNGYTF. DNA for the CDR3: TGTGCCAGCCAGAATGGCTACACCTTC. The chain links TRBV2 to TRBJ1-2; D not certain. Germline values: CDR1 SNHLY, CDR2 FYNNEI. This CDR3 has 9 amino acids. Trimming took off 8 bases at V and 6 bases at J, with 4 bases between the two ends.

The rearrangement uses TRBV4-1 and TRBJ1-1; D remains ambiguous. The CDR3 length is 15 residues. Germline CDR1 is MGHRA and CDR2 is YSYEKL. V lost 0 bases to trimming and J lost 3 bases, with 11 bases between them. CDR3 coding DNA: TGCGCCAGCAGCCAAGAATATCGGGATTACACTGAAGCTTTCTTT. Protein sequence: CASSQEYRDYTEAFF.

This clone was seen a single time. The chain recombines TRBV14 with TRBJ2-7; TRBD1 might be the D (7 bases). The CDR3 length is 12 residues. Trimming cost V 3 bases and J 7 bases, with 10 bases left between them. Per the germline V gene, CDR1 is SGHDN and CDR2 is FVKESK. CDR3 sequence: CASSQQGGEQYF. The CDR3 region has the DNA TGTGCCAGCAGCCAGCAGGGGGGAGAGCAGTACTTC.

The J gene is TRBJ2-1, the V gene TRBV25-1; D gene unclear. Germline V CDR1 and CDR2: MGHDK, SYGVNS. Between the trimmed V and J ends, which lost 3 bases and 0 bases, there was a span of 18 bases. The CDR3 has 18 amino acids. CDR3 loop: CASSDPVTTLSSYNEQFF. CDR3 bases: TGTGCCAGCAGTGATCCGGTAACTACACTCAGCTCCTACAATGAGCAGTTCTTC.

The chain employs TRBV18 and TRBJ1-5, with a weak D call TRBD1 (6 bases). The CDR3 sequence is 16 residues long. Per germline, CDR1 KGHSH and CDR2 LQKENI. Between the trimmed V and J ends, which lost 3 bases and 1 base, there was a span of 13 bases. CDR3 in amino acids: CASSPPLQGSNQPQHF. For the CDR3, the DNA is TGTGCCAGCTCACCTCCCTTACAGGGCAGCAATCAGCCCCAGCATTTT.

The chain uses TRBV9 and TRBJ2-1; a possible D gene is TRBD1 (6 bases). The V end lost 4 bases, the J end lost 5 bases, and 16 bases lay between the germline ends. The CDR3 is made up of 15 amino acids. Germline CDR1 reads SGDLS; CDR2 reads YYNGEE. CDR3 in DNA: TGTGCCAGCAGCAAGTGGACAGACGACAACAATGAGCAGTTCTTC. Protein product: CASSKWTDDNNEQFF.